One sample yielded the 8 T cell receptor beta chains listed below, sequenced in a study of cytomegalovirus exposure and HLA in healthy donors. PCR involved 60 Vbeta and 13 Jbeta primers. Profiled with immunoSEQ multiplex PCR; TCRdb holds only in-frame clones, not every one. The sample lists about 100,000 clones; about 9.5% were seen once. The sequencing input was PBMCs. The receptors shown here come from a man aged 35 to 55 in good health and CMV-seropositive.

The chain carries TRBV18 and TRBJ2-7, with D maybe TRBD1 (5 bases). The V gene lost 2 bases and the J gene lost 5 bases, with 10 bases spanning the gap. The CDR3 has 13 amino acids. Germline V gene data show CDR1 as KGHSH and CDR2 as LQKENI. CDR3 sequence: CASSPGRADEQYF. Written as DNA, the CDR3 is TGTGCCAGCTCACCAGGCAGGGCCGACGAGCAGTACTTC. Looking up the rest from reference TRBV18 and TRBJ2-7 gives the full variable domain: NAGVMQNPRHLVRRRGQEARLRCSPMKGHSHVYWYRQLPEEGLKFMVYLQKENIIDESGMPKERFSAEFPKEGPSILRIQQVVRGDSAAYFCASSPGRADEQYFGPGTRLTVT.

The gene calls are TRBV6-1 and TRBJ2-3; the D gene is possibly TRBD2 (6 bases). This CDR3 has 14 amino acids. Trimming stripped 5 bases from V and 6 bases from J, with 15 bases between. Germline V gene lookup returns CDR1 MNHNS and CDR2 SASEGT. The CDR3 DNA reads TGTGCCAGCAGTAGGGACTTAAAGGCCGATACGCAGTATTTT. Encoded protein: CASSRDLKADTQYF.

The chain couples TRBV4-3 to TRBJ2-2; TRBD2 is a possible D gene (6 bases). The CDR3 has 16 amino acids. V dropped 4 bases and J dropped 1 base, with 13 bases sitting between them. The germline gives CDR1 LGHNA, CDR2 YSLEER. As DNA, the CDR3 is TGCGCCAGCAGCCTGGACTATGGGGGGAACACCGGGGAGCTGTTTTTT. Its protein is CASSLDYGGNTGELFF.

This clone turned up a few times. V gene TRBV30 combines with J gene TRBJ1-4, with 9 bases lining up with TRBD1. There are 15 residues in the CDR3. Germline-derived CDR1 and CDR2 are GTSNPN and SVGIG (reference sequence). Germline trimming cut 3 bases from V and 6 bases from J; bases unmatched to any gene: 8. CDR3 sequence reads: CAWRRTGGSDEKLFF. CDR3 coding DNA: TGTGCCTGGAGGCGTACAGGGGGCTCGGATGAAAAACTGTTTTTT.

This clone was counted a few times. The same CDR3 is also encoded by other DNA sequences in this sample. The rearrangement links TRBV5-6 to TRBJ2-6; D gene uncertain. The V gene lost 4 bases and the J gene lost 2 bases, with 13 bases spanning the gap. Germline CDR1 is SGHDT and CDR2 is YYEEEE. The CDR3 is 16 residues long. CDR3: CASSPAPGAGANVLTF. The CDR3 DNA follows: TGTGCCAGCAGCCCCGCCCCAGGTGCTGGGGCCAACGTCCTGACTTTC.

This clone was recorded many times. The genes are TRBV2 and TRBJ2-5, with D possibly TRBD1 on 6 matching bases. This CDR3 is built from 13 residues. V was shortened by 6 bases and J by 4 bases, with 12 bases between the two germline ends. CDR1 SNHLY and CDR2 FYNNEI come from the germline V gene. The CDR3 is CASSWDNSETQYF. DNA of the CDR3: TGTGCCAGCAGCTGGGACAATTCAGAGACCCAGTACTTC.

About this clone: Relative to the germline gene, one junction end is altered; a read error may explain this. CDR3 DNA: TGTGCCAGCAGTTTACGTACAGTGAACCCTGAAGCTTTCTTT. Amino acids: CASSLRTVNPEAFF. The chain links TRBV28 to TRBJ1-1; no reliable D call. Germline CDR1 reads MDHEN; CDR2 reads SYDVKM. CDR3 length: 14 amino acids.

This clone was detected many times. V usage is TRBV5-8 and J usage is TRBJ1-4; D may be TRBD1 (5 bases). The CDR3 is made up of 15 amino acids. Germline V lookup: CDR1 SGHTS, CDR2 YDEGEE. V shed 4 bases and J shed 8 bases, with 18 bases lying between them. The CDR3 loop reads CASSPGGGYEEKLFF. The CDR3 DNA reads TGTGCCAGCAGCCCGGGTGGGGGGTATGAAGAAAAACTGTTTTTT.